The 32 T cell receptor beta chains listed next were all sequenced from one sample in a study of patients and donors after allogeneic stem cell transplantation. TCRdb called the RT-PCR reads again in MiXCR, with one record for every CDR3 protein. The sample gives approximately 170,000 distinct CDR3 sequences, about 24% of which show up once; roughly 25% is in the top ten. The specimen was blood, either unsorted or a sorted T cell fraction (not recorded which). The source of these receptors is a human donor who was either an allogeneic HSCT recipient or a stem cell or donor lymphocyte infusion donor (not recorded which). It is not recorded whose cells these are; they may come from a transplant donor.

V gene TRBV12-3 or TRBV12-4 combines with J gene TRBJ1-5, with 9 bases aligning to TRBD1. The CDR3 consists of 15 residues. V lost 6 bases to trimming and J lost 3 bases; unmatched junction nucleotides: 6. The CDR3 spells CASSPGTGTNQPQHF. Written as DNA, the CDR3 is TGTGCCAGCAGCCCTGGGACAGGGACCAATCAGCCCCAGCATTTT.

This clonotype was detected ten times or more. This chain uses TRBV5-1 with TRBJ1-3, with TRBD1 identical over 10 bases. The CDR3 runs to 16 residues. Trimming at V came to 0 bases and at J to 3 bases, leaving 3 bases not matched to a gene. Germline-derived CDR1 and CDR2 are SGHRS and YFSETQ. The CDR3 protein is CASSLAGDRGGNTIYF. CDR3 nucleotides: TGCGCCAGCAGCTTGGCCGGGGACAGGGGTGGAAACACCATATATTTT.

The chain joins TRBV11-2 to TRBJ1-2; a weak D match, TRBD1 (5 bases). The CDR3 runs to 14 residues. CDR1 and CDR2 (germline): SGHAT, FQNNGV. The V end lost 6 bases, the J end lost 7 bases, and 18 bases lay between the germline ends. CDR3 in DNA: TGTGCCAGCAGAAAGGGATGGGGGAGCAGTGGCTACACCTTC. Its protein product is CASRKGWGSSGYTF. The full variable domain, completed using reference TRBV11-2 and TRBJ1-2, is EAGVAQSPRYKIIEKRQSVAFWCNPISGHATLYWYQQILGQGPKLLIQFQNNGVVDDSQLPKDRFSAERLKGVDSTLKIQPAKLEDSAVYLCASRKGWGSSGYTFGSGTRLTVV.

This clonotype has only a few counts. The genes are TRBV27 and TRBJ1-5; the match to TRBD1 covers 8 bases. Per the germline V gene, CDR1 is MNHEY and CDR2 is SMNVEV (reference sequence). The CDR3 spans 16 residues. Trimming cost V 3 bases and J 6 bases; bases outside gene matches: 10. The CDR3 region is CASSFLAGQGGQPQHF. For the CDR3, the DNA is TGTGCCAGCAGTTTTTTAGCAGGACAGGGCGGTCAGCCCCAGCATTTT.

This clonotype was detected a few times. V usage is TRBV20-1 and J usage is TRBJ1-5, with D maybe TRBD1 (6 bases). V lost 0 bases to trimming and J lost 3 bases, with 9 bases between them. Germline values: CDR1 DFQATT, CDR2 SNEGSKA (reference sequence). CDR3 length: 14 amino acids. CDR3 nucleotide sequence: TGCAGTGCTAGAGATGGGGGCTACAATCAGCCCCAGCATTTT. Its protein is CSARDGGYNQPQHF.

The rearrangement links TRBV29-1 to TRBJ2-2; 9 bases are a match to TRBD1. CDR1 and CDR2 (germline): SQVTM, ANQGSEA. The CDR3 consists of 15 residues. Unmatched junction bases numbered 6, after V lost 0 bases and J lost 7 bases. The DNA for the CDR3 is TGCAGCGTTGAAGAAGTACAGGGGGCAATCGGGGAGCTGTTTTTT. Protein product: CSVEEVQGAIGELFF.

This chain connects TRBV5-1 to TRBJ1-1, with 8 positions matching TRBD1. V gave up 1 base and J gave up 6 bases; unmatched junction bases: 11. The CDR3 runs to 16 residues. Per germline, CDR1 SGHRS and CDR2 YFSETQ. CDR3 coding DNA: TGCGCCAGCAGCTTGCCCCCACGACAGGGGTGGGCTGAAGCTTTCTTT. This gives the protein CASSLPPRQGWAEAFF.

V usage is TRBV12-3 or TRBV12-4 and J usage is TRBJ2-2, with a weak D call TRBD2 (6 bases). The CDR3 runs 13 residues. The V end was cut by 3 bases, the J end by 7 bases, with 9 bases between. CDR3 loop: CASSFYGGGELFF. The CDR3 bases are TGTGCCAGCAGTTTTTACGGGGGCGGGGAGCTGTTTTTT.

The chain joins TRBV6-5 to TRBJ2-5; D perhaps matches TRBD1 (5 bases). The CDR3 runs 12 residues. With 4 bases removed from V and 7 bases from J, the gap between germline ends came to 10 bases. CDR1 MNHEY and CDR2 SVGAGI come from the germline V gene. Here the CDR3 DNA reads TGTGCCAGCAGTTCCGACAGTGTGACCCAGTACTTC. It codes for CASSSDSVTQYF.

This clonotype was counted only a few times. V and J are TRBV7-9 and TRBJ1-5, with D unresolved. The CDR3 contains 13 residues. V was pared by 3 bases and J by 6 bases, with 9 bases between. CDR1 is SEHNR and CDR2 is FQNEAQ in the germline V gene (reference sequence). The DNA of the CDR3 is TGTGCCAGCAGCTTCAATGAGTTTCAGCCCCAGCATTTT. This gives the protein CASSFNEFQPQHF.

This chain links TRBV5-1 with TRBJ2-5, with D perhaps TRBD1 (6 bases). Looked up from germline, CDR1 is SGHRS and CDR2 is YFSETQ. V shed 3 bases and J shed 3 bases, with 9 bases lying between them. The CDR3 spans 13 residues. This chain's CDR3 is CASSSWTEETQYF. The CDR3 coding sequence is TGCGCCAGCAGCTCATGGACAGAAGAGACCCAGTACTTC.

The J gene is TRBJ1-1, the V gene TRBV4-3, with D perhaps matching TRBD1 (5 bases). Germline assignment: CDR1 LGHNA and CDR2 YSLEER. Between the trimmed V and J ends, which lost 1 base and 8 bases, there was a span of 11 bases. The length of the CDR3 is 13 residues. CDR3 sequence reads: CASSQGYRGEAFF. The DNA of the CDR3 is TGCGCCAGCAGCCAAGGATACCGGGGCGAAGCTTTCTTT.

V and J are TRBV29-1 and TRBJ1-2, with D perhaps matching TRBD1 (6 bases). This CDR3 comprises 12 residues. The germline V gene encodes CDR1 SQVTM and CDR2 ANQGSEA. Trimming pared 6 bases from V and 4 bases from J, leaving 12 bases between. The CDR3 loop reads CSVAGQPYGYTF. The DNA for the CDR3 is TGCAGCGTCGCCGGACAGCCCTATGGCTACACCTTC.

The DNA for the CDR3 is TGTGCCAGCACCGACGTAAATAGGTTACGTGCTTTCTTT. Its translation is CASTDVNRLRAFF. The chain recombines TRBV27 with TRBJ1-1; D gene unclear. V was shortened by 7 bases and J by 11 bases, with 20 bases between the two germline ends. CDR1 and CDR2 (germline): MNHEY, SMNVEV (reference sequence). CDR3 length: 13 residues.

This clonotype appeared a few times. The chain has TRBV7-3 and TRBJ2-2; D is unresolved. The CDR3 sequence is 14 residues long. CDR1 is SGHTA and CDR2 is FQGTGA in the germline V gene. Trimming pared 7 bases from V and 0 bases from J, leaving 9 bases between. Here the CDR3 DNA reads TGTGCCAGCACCCCCGGTGCGAACACCGGGGAGCTGTTTTTT. It encodes CASTPGANTGELFF. Supplemented by reference TRBV7-3 and TRBJ2-2, the full variable domain reads GAGVSQTPSNKVTEKGKYVELRCDPISGHTALYWYRQSLGQGPEFLIYFQGTGAADDSGLPNDRFFAVRPEGSVSTLKIQRTERGDSAVYLCASTPGANTGELFFGEGSRLTVL.

The V call is TRBV11-1, the J call TRBJ2-7; 8 nucleotides line up with TRBD2. Germline trimming cut 2 bases from V and 3 bases from J; bases unmatched to any gene: 6. This CDR3 spans 15 amino acids. Per germline, CDR1 SGHAT and CDR2 FQDESV (reference sequence). For the CDR3, the DNA is TGTGCCAGCAGCTTATTAGGTAGCGGGAACTACGAGCAGTACTTC. Amino acids: CASSLLGSGNYEQYF.

This chain joins TRBV12-3 or TRBV12-4 and TRBJ1-4; 9 positions agree with TRBD1. The J segment lost 4 bases and the V segment lost 8 bases, leaving 14 bases of the junction unmatched. This CDR3 is built from 17 residues. The CDR3 protein is CASGSPRDRVSNEKLFF. The DNA for the CDR3 is TGTGCCAGCGGTTCCCCCCGGGACAGGGTCAGTAATGAAAAACTGTTTTTT.

The genes are TRBV20-1 and TRBJ1-1; D may be TRBD1 (6 bases). This CDR3 region has 14 residues. Trimming took 2 bases from V and 5 from J, leaving 15 bases between them. Germline CDR1 is DFQATT and CDR2 is SNEGSKA (reference sequence). The CDR3: CSARQPGDRTEAFF. In nucleotides, the CDR3 is TGCAGTGCTAGACAACCAGGGGATAGGACTGAAGCTTTCTTT.

This chain uses TRBV6-5 with TRBJ1-1; 9 bases are shared with TRBD1. The CDR3 loop spans 15 amino acids. Germline-derived CDR1 and CDR2 are MNHEY and SVGAGI. J gave up 3 bases and V 2 bases, and 4 bases lay outside the gene matches. CDR3 residues: CASSYPDRGDTEAFF. CDR3 DNA sequence: TGTGCCAGCAGTTACCCCGACAGGGGGGACACTGAAGCTTTCTTT.

This CDR3 reads CASSPISGLAAYEQYF. As DNA, the CDR3 is TGCGCCAGCAGCCCCATCTCGGGACTAGCGGCCTACGAGCAGTACTTC. This chain joins TRBV4-3 and TRBJ2-7; 11 bases fit TRBD2. The germline CDR1 and CDR2 sequences are LGHNA and YSLEER. The CDR3 sequence is 16 residues long. V lost 4 bases to trimming and J lost 2 bases; unmatched junction nucleotides: 7.

This clonotype was counted between two and nine times. The chain couples TRBV5-1 to TRBJ2-4; D unresolved. The CDR3 covers 17 residues. The V gene lost 2 bases and the J gene lost 1 base, with 16 bases spanning the gap. CDR1 and CDR2 from the germline V gene are SGHRS and YFSETQ. This chain's CDR3 is CASSLIRPDGAKNIQYF. CDR3 nucleotides: TGCGCCAGCAGCTTAATACGGCCTGACGGGGCCAAAAACATTCAGTACTTC. Full variable domain (remainder filled in from reference TRBV5-1 and TRBJ2-4): KAGVTQTPRYLIKTRGQQVTLSCSPISGHRSVSWYQQTPGQGLQFLFEYFSETQRNKGNFPGRFSGRQFSNSRSEMNVSTLELGDSALYLCASSLIRPDGAKNIQYFGAGTRLSVL.

This clonotype was seen ten or more times. The chain joins TRBV5-1 to TRBJ1-2; D is unclear. The CDR3 covers 13 residues. CDR1 and CDR2 from the germline V gene are SGHRS and YFSETQ. Trimming stripped 4 bases from V and 8 bases from J, with 15 bases between. The CDR3, as DNA: TGCGCCAGCAGCCCAGGCCCGACACAAGGCTACACCTTC. Amino acids: CASSPGPTQGYTF. Drawing the rest from reference TRBV5-1 and TRBJ1-2, the complete variable domain is KAGVTQTPRYLIKTRGQQVTLSCSPISGHRSVSWYQQTPGQGLQFLFEYFSETQRNKGNFPGRFSGRQFSNSRSEMNVSTLELGDSALYLCASSPGPTQGYTFGSGTRLTVV.

Only a few counts were recorded for this clonotype. The gene calls are TRBV9 and TRBJ1-1; D uncertain. Between the trimmed V and J ends, which lost 2 bases and 2 bases, there was a span of 7 bases. Germline CDR1 is SGDLS and CDR2 is YYNGEE. This CDR3 region has 13 residues. In DNA form, the CDR3 reads TGTGCCAGCAGCGTCTGGGGTAACACTGAAGCTTTCTTT. Its protein is CASSVWGNTEAFF.

The V call is TRBV6-5, the J call TRBJ2-3, with D possibly called TRBD1 or TRBD2 (5 bases each). V lost 6 bases and J 5 bases, leaving 21 bases between the germline ends. CDR3 length: 16 amino acids. CDR1 and CDR2 (germline): MNHEY, SVGAGI. CDR3 residues: CASSRSPGGGVDTQYF. The CDR3 nucleotides are TGTGCCAGCAGCCGTAGCCCAGGTGGGGGTGTAGATACGCAGTATTTT.

This clonotype was found a few times. The chain couples TRBV4-1 to TRBJ2-7, with no clear D. The ends were cut back, 2 bases at V and 3 bases at J, with 14 bases in the middle. The length of the CDR3 is 15 residues. In germline, CDR1 is MGHRA, CDR2 YSYEKL. CDR3 protein: CASSQKSPSDYEQYF. The DNA for the CDR3 is TGCGCCAGCAGCCAAAAAAGCCCCAGCGACTACGAGCAGTACTTC.

The chain links TRBV6-5 to TRBJ2-7, with 7 bases identical to TRBD1. The germline gives CDR1 MNHEY, CDR2 SVGAGI. CDR3 length: 15 amino acids. Trimming at V came to 5 bases and at J to 0 bases, leaving 7 bases not matched to a gene. The CDR3, as DNA: TGTGCCAGCAGTACAACAGGGGTTCCCTCCTACGAGCAGTACTTC. Its protein is CASSTTGVPSYEQYF.

This sequence joins TRBV6-1 and TRBJ2-7; TRBD1 might be the D (6 bases). The CDR3 is made up of 11 amino acids. The V end lost 6 bases, the J end lost 12 bases, and 15 bases lay between the germline ends. The V gene's germline CDR1 is MNHNS and CDR2 SASEGT. The CDR3, as DNA: TGTGCCAGCAGCGCAGGGGTTTTGCTGTACTTC. Translation gives CASSAGVLLYF.

This chain uses TRBV10-3 with TRBJ1-1; 7 nucleotides agree with TRBD1. Germline V gene lookup returns CDR1 ENHRY and CDR2 SYGVKD. The V gene end was trimmed by 2 bases and the J gene end by 2 bases; junction bases not matched to a gene: 8. The CDR3 is 16 residues long. CDR3: CAISEKPGQPNTEAFF. In nucleotides, the CDR3 is TGTGCCATCAGTGAGAAACCGGGACAGCCTAACACTGAAGCTTTCTTT.

This clonotype has only a few counts. The chain employs TRBV5-1 and TRBJ2-1; TRBD2 matches 10 bases. Germline V gene data show CDR1 as SGHRS and CDR2 as YFSETQ. With V trimmed by 2 bases and J by 8 bases, 4 bases remained unmatched. This CDR3 region has 14 residues. CDR3 protein: CASSFLAGGYEQFF. CDR3 coding DNA: TGCGCCAGCAGCTTTTTAGCGGGAGGCTATGAGCAGTTCTTC.

The gene calls are TRBV9 and TRBJ2-6, with TRBD1 matching over 7 bases. V shed 0 bases, J shed 1 base, and the junction held 4 bases outside the gene matches. CDR3 length: 17 residues. The germline gives CDR1 SGDLS, CDR2 YYNGEE. CDR3 in amino acids: CASSVATGLSGANVLTF. In DNA, the CDR3 is TGTGCCAGCAGCGTAGCGACAGGGCTTTCTGGGGCCAACGTCCTGACTTTC.

The chain joins TRBV20-1 to TRBJ2-3; TRBD2 agrees at 7 bases. The V segment lost 4 bases and the J segment 6 bases; nucleotides outside the gene matches: 7. The CDR3 loop spans 13 amino acids. Germline lookup yields CDR1 DFQATT and CDR2 SNEGSKA (reference sequence). The CDR3 reads CSATKRDPDTQYF. The DNA of the CDR3 is TGCAGTGCTACTAAGCGGGATCCGGATACGCAGTATTTT.

This clonotype has at least ten counts. This rearrangement joins TRBV20-1 to TRBJ1-1; D is possibly TRBD1 (5 bases). This CDR3 has 17 residues. V was shortened by 1 base and J by 1 base, with 19 bases between the two germline ends. CDR1 and CDR2 from the germline V gene are DFQATT and SNEGSKA (reference sequence). The CDR3 reads CSARVSLGLGTNTEAFF. CDR3 coding DNA: TGCAGTGCTAGAGTGAGTTTGGGGTTAGGGACGAACACTGAAGCTTTCTTT.